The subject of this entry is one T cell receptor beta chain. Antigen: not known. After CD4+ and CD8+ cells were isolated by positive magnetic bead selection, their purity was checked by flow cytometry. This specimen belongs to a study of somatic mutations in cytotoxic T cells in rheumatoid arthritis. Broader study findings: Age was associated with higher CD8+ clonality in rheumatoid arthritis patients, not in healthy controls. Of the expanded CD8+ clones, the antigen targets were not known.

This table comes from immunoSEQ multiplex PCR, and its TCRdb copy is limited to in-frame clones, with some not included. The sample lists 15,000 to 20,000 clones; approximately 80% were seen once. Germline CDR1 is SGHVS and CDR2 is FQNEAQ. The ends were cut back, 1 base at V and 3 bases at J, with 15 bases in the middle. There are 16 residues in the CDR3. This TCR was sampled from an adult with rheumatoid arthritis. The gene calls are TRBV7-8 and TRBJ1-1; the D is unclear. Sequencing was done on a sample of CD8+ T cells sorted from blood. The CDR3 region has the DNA TGTGCCAGCAGCTTAGGAAGTCAAGGGCGGGACACTGAAGCTTTCTTT. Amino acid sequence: CASSLGSQGRDTEAFF. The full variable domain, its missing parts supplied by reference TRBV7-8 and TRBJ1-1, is GAGVSQSPRYKVAKRGQDVALRCDPISGHVSLFWYQQALGQGPEFLTYFQNEAQLDKSGLPSDRFFAERPEGSVSTLKIQRTQQEDSAVYLCASSLGSQGRDTEAFFGQGTRLTVV.